What follows is one T cell receptor (beta chain) and its context. The target of this receptor is not known. No much larger clonotype is one base removed from it; base qualities were not supplied. V is pared back by 10 bases and J by 4 bases, with 14 bases lying between the germline termini. The germline V gene specifies SGHVS as CDR1 and FQNEAQ as CDR2. Including cysteine and phenylalanine, the CDR3 has 13 amino acids. Here the CDR3 DNA is all that survives: 39 bases in frame from base 1. In Seattle, one collaborating source enrolled patients while the infection was active and tracked those patients longitudinally over the course of disease. Whole blood was collected in K2EDTA tubes by collaborating institutions according to the institutions' own protocols. For TCRbeta analysis, collaborator samples were shipped as frozen whole blood, as isolated PBMCs, or as DNA extracted from either sample type.

The immunoSEQ Assay, a bias-controlled multiplex PCR, was used to amplify TCRbeta CDR3 regions from genomic DNA. Processing in the source paper ran as follows. Within the assay, amplification of reference gene primers was used to estimate how many nucleated cells each sample contained. To quantify the absolute abundance of each unique TCRbeta CDR3 rearrangement, sequence reads were collapsed and filtered. For each sample, productive Simpson clonality was calculated as the square root of Simpson's diversity index across productive rearrangements. Drawn from immuneACCESS, this table holds only the in-frame rearrangements with V and J called that TCRdb kept. Clones are partly lost; checked studies trace under half to an unresolved V gene and leave the rest unexplained. V, J and clone size reflect that table, while D and trimming were determined from the DNA. The sample has roughly 230,000 clones on record, 90% of them singletons. Around 2.3% of the sample belongs to the ten largest clones.

These data originate in a study of blood T cell repertoires in COVID-19 (dated by TCRdb to 2020 to 2022). Describing the broader study: The collaborator samples originated in the United States, Italy and Spain and spanned the acute and convalescent phases of COVID-19. Deeply sampled blood TCRbeta repertoires from subjects exposed to, actively infected with, or recovered from COVID-19 were included in the dataset. The repertoires were released in a freely available public database meant as a resource for research on the immune response to SARS-CoV-2. Samples came from the ongoing ImmuneRACE study (first 160 participants) plus 1,254 subjects from 6 global collaborators. Where available, HLA class I and class II types were obtained from metadata supplied by the sample provider rather than from assay-based typing. The material from the prospective study consisted of cDNA or gDNA derived from T cells, B-cell-depleted T cells, or PBMCs. Sample metadata almost always included a de-identified subject ID, COVID-19 status, age in years and sex. Paper-wide results and their limitations: The amount of clinical and demographic metadata varied by source and participant and was provided uncurated.

Here the chain combines TRBV7-8 and TRBJ1-5; no confident D gene assignment can be made. The origin of this receptor is a woman aged 55-69 years with COVID-19, enrolled during active disease. The source material was peripheral blood. The bases are TGTGCCACCAAAGAACAGTTAAATCAGCCCCAGCATTTT. This encodes CATKEQLNQPQHF.